The 28 T cell receptor beta chains given below trace back to one sample, sequenced in a study of T-cell reconstitution after alpha-beta-depleted transplantation in children. Molecular barcoding with unique molecular identifiers was used for the TCRbeta library. TCRdb reprocessed the PCR reads with MiXCR, giving one entry per CDR3 protein. The sample yields some 840,000 distinct CDR3 sequences, less than 20% seen once. Material: PBMCs, mostly from graft donor cells, obtained 360 days after TCRalphabeta/CD19-depleted stem cell transplant. These receptors were taken from a male patient younger than 18 who had a stem cell transplant for acute lymphoblastic leukemia, so the T cells may come from the graft donor.

The chain is built from TRBV7-6 and TRBJ1-1; D may be TRBD1 (6 bases). CDR1 SGHVS and CDR2 FNYEAQ come from the germline V gene. Trimming removed 1 base at V and 4 bases at J, with 13 bases between. CDR3 length equals 15 residues. Here the CDR3 reads CASSLGGGGGTEAFF. CDR3 coding DNA: TGTGCCAGCAGCTTAGGAGGGGGAGGGGGCACTGAAGCTTTCTTT.

In its sample, this clonotype was seen a few times. V and J are TRBV20-1 and TRBJ1-1; D gene unclear. The CDR3 extends over 13 amino acids. Germline CDR1 and CDR2: DFQATT and SNEGSKA (reference sequence). V lost 2 bases, J lost 1 base, and 8 bases lay in between. CDR3 loop: CSARRDGNTEAFF. Here the CDR3 DNA reads TGCAGTGCTAGACGCGACGGGAACACTGAAGCTTTCTTT.

This clonotype was seen at least ten times. The chain links TRBV12-3 or TRBV12-4 to TRBJ2-2; no firm D call. The CDR3 consists of 16 residues. V was shortened by 3 bases and J by 6 bases, with 17 bases between the two germline ends. The CDR3 DNA reads TGTGCCAGCAGTTTCCGGCTTTCGGAAAGGGCCGGGGAGCTGTTTTTT. Translated: CASSFRLSERAGELFF.

The chain recombines TRBV5-1 with TRBJ2-7; 13 nucleotides line up with TRBD2. The ends lost 4 bases at V and 6 bases at J; junction bases unmatched: 7. CDR1 is SGHRS, CDR2 YFSETQ, per germline. The CDR3 has 15 residues. Here the CDR3 DNA reads TGCGCCAGCAGCACCCTCGGGACTAGCGGGATCGAGCAGTACTTC. Its translation: CASSTLGTSGIEQYF.

V is TRBV13 and J is TRBJ2-5; D gene unclear. Looked up from germline, CDR1 is PRHDT and CDR2 is FYEKMQ (reference sequence). Trimming shortened V by 8 bases and J by 4 bases, and 8 bases separated the two germline ends. CDR3 length: 11 amino acids. The CDR3 sequence: CASGIGETQYF. CDR3 DNA sequence: TGTGCCAGCGGTATAGGAGAGACCCAGTACTTC. Filled out from reference TRBV13 and TRBJ2-5, the complete variable domain reads AAGVIQSPRHLIKEKRETATLKCYPIPRHDTVYWYQQGPGQDPQFLISFYEKMQSDKGSIPDRFSAQQFSDYHSELNMSSLELGDSALYFCASGIGETQYFGPGTRLLVL.

The chain recombines TRBV27 with TRBJ2-4; D gene unclear. The length of the CDR3 is 15 residues. Trimming removed 9 bases from V and 0 bases from J, with 15 bases in between. From germline, CDR1 is MNHEY and CDR2 SMNVEV (reference sequence). Here the CDR3 reads CASSDRLAAKNIQYF. CDR3 nucleotide sequence: TGTGCCAGTAGTGACCGCCTCGCAGCCAAAAACATTCAGTACTTC.

This sequence joins TRBV4-2 and TRBJ2-7, with no clear D. V was shortened by 0 bases and J by 6 bases, with 12 bases between the two germline ends. Germline-derived CDR1 and CDR2 are LGHNA and YNFKEQ. The CDR3 covers 14 residues. The CDR3 loop is CASSQDRTGSEQYF. DNA for the CDR3: TGTGCCAGCAGCCAAGATCGAACCGGATCCGAGCAGTACTTC.

This clonotype appeared a few times. The V call is TRBV29-1, the J call TRBJ2-7; 8 bases match TRBD1. The CDR3 contains 14 residues. The germline gives CDR1 SQVTM, CDR2 ANQGSEA. Germline trimming cut 2 bases from V and 3 bases from J; bases unmatched to any gene: 6. CDR3 sequence: CSVESGQEGYEQYF. CDR3 DNA sequence: TGCAGCGTTGAATCGGGACAGGAGGGCTACGAGCAGTACTTC.

The chain combines TRBV5-5 with TRBJ1-4; no clear D. CDR1 is SGHKS and CDR2 is YYEKEE in the germline V gene (reference sequence). V shed 0 bases and J shed 2 bases, with 8 bases lying between them. The CDR3 has 15 residues. The CDR3 sequence: CASSLDPQTNEKLFF. CDR3 bases: TGTGCCAGCAGCTTGGACCCACAGACTAATGAAAAACTGTTTTTT.

The sample holds one count of this clonotype. The chain is built from TRBV5-1 and TRBJ2-1; 9 bases map to TRBD2. The CDR3 is 19 amino acids. Germline loops: CDR1 SGHRS, CDR2 YFSETQ. J gave up 0 bases and V 6 bases, and 16 bases lay outside the gene matches. This CDR3 is CASNAQAGGPLSSYNEQFF. The CDR3 DNA reads TGCGCCAGCAACGCGCAAGCGGGAGGCCCACTCAGCTCCTACAATGAGCAGTTCTTC. The full variable domain, its missing parts supplied by reference TRBV5-1 and TRBJ2-1, is KAGVTQTPRYLIKTRGQQVTLSCSPISGHRSVSWYQQTPGQGLQFLFEYFSETQRNKGNFPGRFSGRQFSNSRSEMNVSTLELGDSALYLCASNAQAGGPLSSYNEQFFGPGTRLTVL.

This clonotype was observed a handful of times. The rearrangement uses TRBV20-1 and TRBJ1-5; tentatively, D is TRBD1 (5 bases). Germline CDR1 is DFQATT and CDR2 is SNEGSKA (reference sequence). The CDR3 consists of 16 residues. The V end was cut by 6 bases, the J end by 5 bases, with 23 bases between. The CDR3 nucleotides read TGCAGTGCCGCAGGGAGGGGCCCAAGGGAATATCAGCCCCAGCATTTT. This encodes CSAAGRGPREYQPQHF.

The V call is TRBV5-1, the J call TRBJ2-1; D is unclear. The V gene's germline CDR1 is SGHRS and CDR2 YFSETQ. V gave up 0 bases and J gave up 2 bases, with 15 bases separating them. The CDR3 is 17 residues long. CDR3 DNA: TGCGCCAGCAGCTTGGGGGCTACGCCTGCAACCTACAATGAGCAGTTCTTC. It specifies CASSLGATPATYNEQFF.

The chain combines TRBV4-1 with TRBJ2-7; 8 nucleotides match TRBD2. Germline assignment: CDR1 MGHRA and CDR2 YSYEKL. This CDR3 region has 14 residues. After removal of 2 bases from V and 6 bases from J, the junction contained 6 bases not matched to a gene. For the CDR3, the DNA is TGCGCCAGCAGCCAACCGGGACTAGAGACCGAGCAGTACTTC. As protein: CASSQPGLETEQYF.

This clonotype was counted many times. The gene calls are TRBV5-6 and TRBJ2-6; no definite D call. The V and J ends lost 2 bases and 0 bases respectively, with 6 bases between them. The CDR3 length is 15 residues. Germline assignment: CDR1 SGHDT and CDR2 YYEEEE. CDR3 sequence: CASSFQFSGANVLTF. In DNA, the CDR3 is TGTGCCAGCAGCTTTCAGTTCTCTGGGGCCAACGTCCTGACTTTC.

Only a few counts were recorded for this clonotype. The chain is built from TRBV29-1 and TRBJ2-7; TRBD2 matches at 7 bases. This CDR3 is built from 14 residues. With 6 bases clipped from V and 6 bases from J, the junction kept 14 bases outside the gene matches. Germline values: CDR1 SQVTM, CDR2 ANQGSEA. CDR3 protein: CSVLTIPGRGEQYF. CDR3 nucleotides: TGCAGCGTCCTGACAATCCCAGGGAGGGGCGAGCAGTACTTC.

CDR3 nucleotide sequence: TGCGCCAGCAGCCACCGGGGGCTAGTTAAAGATACGCAGTATTTT. The encoded protein is CASSHRGLVKDTQYF. The V call is TRBV5-1, the J call TRBJ2-3; D may correspond to TRBD1 or TRBD2 (6 bases each). The CDR3 is 15 residues long. V lost 4 bases to trimming and J lost 5 bases, with 17 bases between them. Germline-derived CDR1 and CDR2 are SGHRS and YFSETQ.

The gene calls are TRBV20-1 and TRBJ2-3; D is perhaps TRBD1 (5 bases). The germline V gene has CDR1 DFQATT and CDR2 SNEGSKA (reference sequence). The CDR3 extends over 14 amino acids. Trimming took 2 bases from V and 2 from J, leaving 11 bases between them. The CDR3: CSARWGGATDTQYF. The CDR3 DNA sequence: TGCAGTGCTAGATGGGGTGGGGCCACAGATACGCAGTATTTT.

The J gene is TRBJ2-7, the V gene TRBV7-9; 8 bases fit TRBD2. The V gene's germline CDR1 is SEHNR and CDR2 FQNEAQ (reference sequence). The V gene end was trimmed by 5 bases and the J gene end by 0 bases; junction bases not matched to a gene: 9. The CDR3 is 16 residues long. Here the CDR3 reads CASSAQLAAASYEQYF. The DNA for the CDR3 is TGTGCCAGCAGCGCCCAACTAGCGGCCGCCTCCTACGAGCAGTACTTC. Together with reference TRBV7-9 and TRBJ2-7, the CDR3 gives the full variable domain: DTGVSQNPRHKITKRGQNVTFRCDPISEHNRLYWYRQTLGQGPEFLTYFQNEAQLEKSRLLSDRFSAERPKGSFSTLEIQRTEQGDSAMYLCASSAQLAAASYEQYFGPGTRLTVT.

This clonotype was observed a few times. The chain joins TRBV7-6 to TRBJ1-1, with a possible D match to TRBD1 (5 bases). Germline values: CDR1 SGHVS, CDR2 FNYEAQ. CDR3 size: 13 residues. V dropped 6 bases and J dropped 8 bases, with 16 bases sitting between them. This CDR3 is CASSLGASWEAFF. CDR3 coding DNA: TGTGCCAGCAGTCTAGGGGCCAGCTGGGAAGCTTTCTTT.

The chain links TRBV27 to TRBJ2-1, with D maybe TRBD2 (6 bases). Germline CDR1 is MNHEY and CDR2 is SMNVEV (reference sequence). V lost 2 bases, J lost 5 bases, and 10 bases lay in between. This CDR3 spans 14 amino acids. The CDR3 DNA reads as TGTGCCAGCAGTTTAACGGAGGGCGACAATGAGCAGTTCTTC. Its protein is CASSLTEGDNEQFF.

In its sample, this clonotype was seen many times. The gene calls are TRBV29-1 and TRBJ2-3; maybe TRBD1 (6 bases). In germline, CDR1 is SQVTM, CDR2 ANQGSEA. The CDR3 totals 12 residues. The germline V and J ends were trimmed by 7 bases and 4 bases, with 12 bases remaining between them. For the CDR3, the DNA is TGCAGCGCATCCTCAGGGGCAGATACGCAGTATTTT. It is translated as CSASSGADTQYF.

This sequence joins TRBV12-3 or TRBV12-4 and TRBJ2-1; the D gene could be TRBD1 or TRBD2 (5 bases each). The CDR3 has 19 amino acids. V was trimmed by 1 base and J by 4 bases, leaving 23 bases between them. The DNA for the CDR3 is TGTGCCAGCAGTTTAGTATGGGGCGGTCCGGGGATTCCATACAATGAGCAGTTCTTC. It encodes CASSLVWGGPGIPYNEQFF.

The sample holds a few counts of this clonotype. V gene TRBV7-2 combines with J gene TRBJ2-3, with 10 bases matching TRBD2. CDR1 is SGHTA and CDR2 is FQGNSA in the germline V gene. Trimming cost V 7 bases and J 5 bases; bases outside gene matches: 9. The CDR3 covers 15 residues. The CDR3 is CASTPSSGRLDTQYF. In DNA form, the CDR3 reads TGTGCCAGCACACCGTCTAGCGGGAGATTAGATACGCAGTATTTT.

This clonotype was seen a handful of times. The genes are TRBV20-1 and TRBJ1-1; a weak D match, TRBD1 (5 bases). Germline V gives CDR1 DFQATT, CDR2 SNEGSKA (reference sequence). Trimming stripped 5 bases from V and 6 bases from J, with 10 bases between. This CDR3 comprises 11 residues. Here the CDR3 reads CSAAGTPEAFF. The CDR3 coding sequence is TGCAGTGCTGCCGGGACGCCTGAAGCTTTCTTT.

The rearrangement links TRBV5-1 to TRBJ2-7; 7 nucleotides match TRBD2. The CDR3 length is 17 residues. CDR1 and CDR2 (germline): SGHRS, YFSETQ. V lost 4 bases, J lost 3 bases, and 16 bases stayed unmatched. The DNA for the CDR3 is TGCGCCAGCAGCCATGGACTAGGCCGGGGTGGGAACTACGAGCAGTACTTC. Translating it yields CASSHGLGRGGNYEQYF. Based on the CDR3 plus reference TRBV5-1 and TRBJ2-7, the full variable domain is KAGVTQTPRYLIKTRGQQVTLSCSPISGHRSVSWYQQTPGQGLQFLFEYFSETQRNKGNFPGRFSGRQFSNSRSEMNVSTLELGDSALYLCASSHGLGRGGNYEQYFGPGTRLTVT.

A few counts support this clonotype. The chain carries TRBV5-6 and TRBJ2-3; 9 bases map to TRBD2. The CDR3 contains 17 residues. J lost 2 bases, V lost 4 bases, and 11 bases had no gene match. CDR1 SGHDT and CDR2 YYEEEE come from the germline V gene. CDR3 amino acids: CASSHQLAGRFTDTQYF. In DNA form, the CDR3 reads TGTGCCAGCAGCCATCAGCTAGCGGGAAGGTTCACAGATACGCAGTATTTT.

The chain uses TRBV7-6 and TRBJ1-1; D may be TRBD1 (6 bases). The germline V and J ends were trimmed by 2 bases and 1 base, with 11 bases remaining between them. Germline V gives CDR1 SGHVS, CDR2 FNYEAQ. The length of the CDR3 is 15 residues. The CDR3 DNA reads as TGTGCCAGCAGCTTAAGGGGGTTGACGAACACTGAAGCTTTCTTT. It is translated as CASSLRGLTNTEAFF.

The sample holds a few counts of this clonotype. The rearrangement uses TRBV29-1 and TRBJ2-2; TRBD2 is a possible D gene (5 bases). Per germline, CDR1 SQVTM and CDR2 ANQGSEA. The CDR3 runs to 12 residues. CDR3 amino acids: CTVRTPSGELFF. Here the CDR3 DNA reads TGCACGGTCCGGACTCCTTCGGGGGAGCTGTTTTTT.